The 21 T cell receptor beta chains below all came from one sample that was sequenced in a study of CD4+ T cells in melanoma. Clones were sequenced by immunoSEQ multiplex PCR, and TCRdb holds only the in-frame ones, with some missing. The sample holds about 54,000 clones; almost 70% are singletons and the top ten take 4.5% to 6%. The sequencing input was tumor tissue. The receptors stem from a human donor with melanoma.

The rearrangement uses TRBV18 and TRBJ1-4, with 7 bases fitting TRBD1. Trimming at V came to 2 bases and at J to 5 bases, leaving 5 bases not matched to a gene. From germline, CDR1 is KGHSH and CDR2 LQKENI. The CDR3 totals 15 residues. CDR3 sequence reads: CASSPRTGLNEKLFF. CDR3 bases: TGTGCCAGCTCACCAAGGACAGGACTAAATGAAAAACTGTTTTTT.

This sequence joins TRBV6-1 and TRBJ2-7; D call uncertain. CDR3 length: 12 residues. The germline gives CDR1 MNHNS, CDR2 SASEGT. Trimming stripped 2 bases from V and 7 bases from J, with 9 bases between. The CDR3 loop is CASSERWEEQYF. The CDR3 bases are TGTGCCAGCAGTGAAAGGTGGGAAGAGCAGTACTTC.

The J gene is TRBJ2-7, the V gene TRBV5-4; 8 positions agree with TRBD2. V lost 4 bases to trimming and J lost 6 bases; unmatched junction nucleotides: 15. The CDR3 sequence is 16 residues long. Germline lookup yields CDR1 SGHNT and CDR2 YYREEE (reference sequence). CDR3 loop: CASSPGGGGERSEQYF. Written as DNA, the CDR3 is TGTGCCAGCAGCCCCGGGGGGGGTGGGGAAAGATCCGAGCAGTACTTC.

The J gene is TRBJ1-2, the V gene TRBV7-8; D remains unclear. With 5 bases removed from V and 4 bases from J, the gap between germline ends came to 14 bases. Germline CDR1 is SGHVS and CDR2 is FQNEAQ. The CDR3 loop spans 14 amino acids. This CDR3 reads CASSLGGGLYGYTF. CDR3 nucleotides: TGTGCCAGCAGCCTCGGAGGAGGTCTCTATGGCTACACCTTC.

This chain connects TRBV28 to TRBJ2-7, with D tentatively TRBD1 (6 bases). The length of the CDR3 is 14 residues. Germline CDR1 is MDHEN and CDR2 is SYDVKM. V shed 1 base and J shed 5 bases, with 12 bases lying between them. The CDR3 loop reads CASSLLAGEDEQYF. CDR3 nucleotides: TGTGCCAGCAGTTTATTAGCAGGGGAAGACGAGCAGTACTTC.

The chain employs TRBV10-3 and TRBJ1-3; D not resolved. V lost 6 bases to trimming and J lost 0 bases, with 12 bases between them. CDR3 length: 15 amino acids. CDR1 is ENHRY and CDR2 is SYGVKD in the germline V gene. The CDR3 nucleotides are TGTGCCATCAGCGACGGGAGCCACTCTGGAAACACCATATATTTT. It is translated as CAISDGSHSGNTIYF.

The chain links TRBV29-1 to TRBJ2-3, with D perhaps TRBD1 or TRBD2 (5 bases each). CDR1 and CDR2 from the germline V gene are SQVTM and ANQGSEA. Between the trimmed V and J ends, which lost 0 bases and 0 bases, there was a span of 13 bases. The length of the CDR3 is 16 residues. The CDR3 loop is CSVEDWDRTSTDTQYF. The CDR3, as DNA: TGCAGCGTTGAAGATTGGGACCGGACTAGCACAGATACGCAGTATTTT.

This clone was seen a handful of times. The chain has TRBV7-6 and TRBJ1-1; 7 bases map to TRBD1. With 0 bases clipped from V and 5 bases from J, the junction kept 3 bases outside the gene matches. This CDR3 spans 14 amino acids. CDR1 is SGHVS and CDR2 is FNYEAQ in the germline V gene. The chain's CDR3 is CASSLAQGGTEAFF. The DNA for the CDR3 is TGTGCCAGCAGCTTAGCGCAGGGGGGGACTGAAGCTTTCTTT.

The chain recombines TRBV6-5 with TRBJ2-2; D gene uncertain. The V end was cut by 0 bases, the J end by 1 base, with 9 bases between. The CDR3 runs to 16 residues. Germline loops: CDR1 MNHEY, CDR2 SVGAGI. The DNA for the CDR3 is TGTGCCAGCAGTTACTCGGCAGGAATGAACACCGGGGAGCTGTTTTTT. As protein: CASSYSAGMNTGELFF.

This chain uses TRBV7-9 with TRBJ1-1, with D unclear. Trimming removed 5 bases at V and 0 bases at J, with 7 bases between. The CDR3 covers 13 residues. Germline V CDR1 and CDR2: SEHNR, FQNEAQ (reference sequence). CDR3 region: CASSRNMNTEAFF. CDR3 in DNA: TGTGCCAGCAGCCGAAACATGAACACTGAAGCTTTCTTT.

The rearrangement uses TRBV6-1 and TRBJ2-7; D not certain. Germline V gene lookup returns CDR1 MNHNS and CDR2 SASEGT. V gave up 5 bases and J gave up 7 bases, with 15 bases separating them. The CDR3 runs to 13 residues. CDR3 DNA sequence: TGTGCCAGCAGTTCCTACGGCTCTGGTGAGCAGTACTTC. Protein sequence: CASSSYGSGEQYF.

This clone is judged medium-sized. The rearrangement uses TRBV7-9 and TRBJ2-7; D call uncertain. Germline V gives CDR1 SEHNR, CDR2 FQNEAQ (reference sequence). V was clipped by 1 base and J by 3 bases, with 4 bases between them. The CDR3 totals 12 residues. The CDR3 is CASSLVDYEQYF. DNA of the CDR3: TGTGCCAGCAGCTTAGTGGACTACGAGCAGTACTTC.

J is TRBJ1-2 and V is TRBV29-1; the D is unclear. The germline gives CDR1 SQVTM, CDR2 ANQGSEA. This CDR3 is built from 13 residues. Trimming removed 1 base from V and 2 bases from J, with 8 bases in between. The DNA of the CDR3 is TGCAGCGTTGAAGTTTCGGGGAACTATGGCTACACCTTC. Translating gives CSVEVSGNYGYTF.

The sample holds a few counts of this clone. The genes are TRBV7-2 and TRBJ1-6, with D unclear. Germline loops: CDR1 SGHTA, CDR2 FQGNSA. The CDR3 extends over 14 amino acids. Trimming shortened V by 7 bases and J by 5 bases, and 12 bases separated the two germline ends. The CDR3 loop is CASKQGPHNSPLHF. CDR3 sequence (DNA): TGTGCCAGCAAGCAAGGGCCCCATAATTCACCCCTCCACTTT. Complete variable domain (other parts from reference TRBV7-2 and TRBJ1-6): GAGVSQSPSNKVTEKGKDVELRCDPISGHTALYWYRQSLGQGLEFLIYFQGNSAPDKSGLPSDRFSAERTGGSVSTLTIQRTQQEDSAVYLCASKQGPHNSPLHFGNGTRLTVT.

This clone has only a few counts. This chain joins TRBV29-1 and TRBJ1-1, with 8 bases identical to TRBD1. CDR3 length: 12 amino acids. Germline values: CDR1 SQVTM, CDR2 ANQGSEA. After removal of 6 bases from V and 8 bases from J, the junction contained 8 bases not matched to a gene. The CDR3 DNA is TGCAGCGTCGTACAGGGGGACGGGGAAGCTTTCTTT. This sequence encodes CSVVQGDGEAFF.

The chain employs TRBV5-4 and TRBJ2-3; 13 bases line up with TRBD2. The V segment lost 0 bases and the J segment 12 bases; nucleotides outside the gene matches: 4. The length of the CDR3 is 14 residues. In germline, CDR1 is SGHNT, CDR2 YYREEE (reference sequence). CDR3 in DNA: TGTGCCAGCAGCTTGGCCACTAGCGGGGGGGCCCAGTATTTT. Translated, it gives CASSLATSGGAQYF.

The rearrangement joins TRBV4-1 to TRBJ2-3; possibly TRBD1 or TRBD2 for D (6 bases each). This CDR3 has 15 amino acids. The V gene's germline CDR1 is MGHRA and CDR2 YSYEKL. Trimming left V 3 bases short and J 4 bases short, with 14 bases between. In DNA, the CDR3 is TGCGCCAGCAGCCAGACCAGGGGAGGTTCAGATACGCAGTATTTT. Encoded protein: CASSQTRGGSDTQYF.

V is TRBV25-1 and J is TRBJ2-1; D possibly corresponds to TRBD2 (6 bases). V lost 4 bases, J lost 14 bases, and 12 bases lay in between. This CDR3 is built from 11 residues. CDR1 is MGHDK and CDR2 is SYGVNS in the germline V gene. CDR3 nucleotide sequence: TGTGCCAGCAGTGCTGGGGGGTTGGAGTTCTTC. This translates into CASSAGGLEFF.

Only a few counts were recorded for this clone. The chain couples TRBV10-2 to TRBJ2-3, with 10 bases lining up with TRBD2. Germline V lookup: CDR1 WSHSY, CDR2 SAAADI. CDR3 length: 17 amino acids. The V and J ends lost 5 bases and 4 bases, in that order; junction bases with no gene match: 12. CDR3 DNA: TGCGCCAGCAGTCTACTCTCGAGCGGGGGGGCGGCAGATACGCAGTATTTT. This sequence encodes CASSLLSSGGAADTQYF.

The chain employs TRBV27 and TRBJ2-7; D is perhaps TRBD1 or TRBD2 (6 bases each). V gave up 7 bases and J gave up 7 bases, with 23 bases separating them. The CDR3 loop spans 15 amino acids. Germline values: CDR1 MNHEY, CDR2 SMNVEV (reference sequence). The CDR3 DNA is TGTGCCAGCACCTCCCTAGTGGGGGGCTGGGGGGAGCAGTACTTC. It is translated as CASTSLVGGWGEQYF.

Ten or more counts support this clone. The rearrangement links TRBV7-3 to TRBJ2-1; TRBD1 might be the D (5 bases). Deletions cut 7 bases from V and 9 bases from J, with 13 bases between. The CDR3 runs 12 residues. Germline V gene sequence: CDR1 SGHTA, CDR2 FQGTGA. The CDR3 DNA follows: TGTGCCAGCAAGACCCAGGGTTGTGAGCAGTTCTTC. Its translation is CASKTQGCEQFF.